A selection of T cell receptor beta chains follows, all from one sample in a study of blood T cell repertoires in COVID-19. Clones were sequenced by immunoSEQ multiplex PCR, and TCRdb holds only the in-frame ones, with some missing. The sample contains some 50,000 clones, about 85% of which appear only once. Source material: peripheral blood. These receptor sequences come from a man aged 50 or older with acute or convalescent COVID-19. Both conserved end residues are part of each CDR3. D genes are given only for firm matches. Size is stated for part of the rows, as once, few or many counts, or as a class when the clone is expanded.

cdr3_nt,cdr3_aa,v_call,j_call,clone_size,d_call
TGTGCCAGCATTAGGAACACTGAAGCTTTCTTT,CASIRNTEAFF,TRBV6-5,TRBJ1-1,-,-
TGTGCCAGTAGCACTAGCGGGGGCAACACAGATACGCAGTATTTT,CASSTSGGNTDTQYF,TRBV19,TRBJ2-3,-,TRBD2
TGTGCCAGCACCCAATCGGGACTAGCGGGAGATATCTACGAGCAGTACTTC,CASTQSGLAGDIYEQYF,TRBV27,TRBJ2-7,few,TRBD2
TGTGCCGTGAGCTCCTACAATGAGCAGTTCTTC,CAVSSYNEQFF,TRBV19,TRBJ2-1,-,-
TGTGCCAGCAGCGCAGTGCTGGACAGTCCCTCCTACGAGCAGTACTTC,CASSAVLDSPSYEQYF,TRBV5-6,TRBJ2-7,few,-
TGTGCCAGCACCCAACTTCTAGCGTCCAATGAGCAGTTCTTC,CASTQLLASNEQFF,TRBV9,TRBJ2-1,-,-
TGTGCCAGCAGCACCCGGAGAGCCGACAATGAGCAGTTCTTC,CASSTRRADNEQFF,TRBV7-9,TRBJ2-1,-,-
TGTGCCAGCGGGAGCTCCTACGAGCAGTACTTC,CASGSSYEQYF,TRBV7-9,TRBJ2-7,-,-
TGTGCCAGCAGCTTCTCAGGGGTCTACGAGCAGTACTTC,CASSFSGVYEQYF,TRBV7-9,TRBJ2-7,-,-
TGTGCCAGCAGCTTGCAGGGAAGGACTAGCGGGAGGGGGGGACAAGAGACCCAGTACTTC,CASSLQGRTSGRGGQETQYF,TRBV5-4,TRBJ2-5,-,TRBD2
TGTGCCAGCAGCTTCTACGACAGGGGGCTGGGTGGCTACACCTTC,CASSFYDRGLGGYTF,TRBV5-5,TRBJ1-2,-,TRBD1
TGTGCCAGCAGCTTAGATAGCGGGGGGTCAGATACGCAGTATTTT,CASSLDSGGSDTQYF,TRBV11-3,TRBJ2-3,-,TRBD2
TGTGCCAGCAGTAACTCCCCGAGGACGGGGAATGAAAAACTGTTTTTT,CASSNSPRTGNEKLFF,TRBV6-5,TRBJ1-4,-,-
TGCGCCAGCAGCCAACGGGGGGGGACAGGGAAAGGCGAGCAGTACTTC,CASSQRGGTGKGEQYF,TRBV4-1,TRBJ2-7,-,-
TGTGCCAGTTCACAGGGGGAGAACACTGAAGCTTTCTTT,CASSQGENTEAFF,TRBV18,TRBJ1-1,-,TRBD1
TGCAGTGCTAGTCGAGGATCTGGAAACACCATATATTTT,CSASRGSGNTIYF,TRBV20-1,TRBJ1-3,-,-
TGTGCCAGTAGTATGACAGGGGCTTTTTCCGGGGAGCTGTTTTTT,CASSMTGAFSGELFF,TRBV19,TRBJ2-2,-,TRBD1
TGTGCCTGGAGTTCCGGGACAGGGATAGGCTACACCTTC,CAWSSGTGIGYTF,TRBV30,TRBJ1-2,-,TRBD1
TGTGCCAGCAGCTCGGACCCAGCGGGAGTTTGGGAGACCCAGTACTTC,CASSSDPAGVWETQYF,TRBV5-4,TRBJ2-5,-,TRBD2
TGTGCCAGCAGCCCTGCAGGTCAAGGGGGGGCGGATAATTCACCCCTCCACTTT,CASSPAGQGGADNSPLHF,TRBV6-2/TRBV6-3,TRBJ1-6,-,-
TGTGCCACCAGTGTAACTAGCGGTACCTACAATGAGCAGTTCTTC,CATSVTSGTYNEQFF,TRBV24-1,TRBJ2-1,once,TRBD2
TGTGCCAGCAGCTTCGGACAGGGGGTTGATACGCAGTATTTT,CASSFGQGVDTQYF,TRBV7-9,TRBJ2-3,few,TRBD1
TGTGCCACCGGACCTGGCAGGGACTATGGCTACACCTTC,CATGPGRDYGYTF,TRBV28,TRBJ1-2,-,-
TGTGCCAGCAGAAAGCAGGGGTCTGGAAACACCATATATTTT,CASRKQGSGNTIYF,TRBV6-5,TRBJ1-3,few,-
TGTGCCAGCAGTGAACTTTATGGCTACACCTTC,CASSELYGYTF,TRBV6-6,TRBJ1-2,once,-
TGTGCCAGCAGCCAAAAGCGGGGGGCCTACAATGAGCAGTTCTTC,CASSQKRGAYNEQFF,TRBV14,TRBJ2-1,-,TRBD2
TGTGCCAGTAGGCCCGGGACAGCGAACACTGAAGCTTTCTTT,CASRPGTANTEAFF,TRBV19,TRBJ1-1,-,TRBD1
TGCGCCAGCAGCCAAGAATTGACAGGGACCTATGGCTACACCTTC,CASSQELTGTYGYTF,TRBV4-1,TRBJ1-2,-,TRBD1
TGTGCCAGCAGTGCGCGAGGTAGCAATCAGCCCCAGCATTTT,CASSARGSNQPQHF,TRBV27,TRBJ1-5,-,-
TGTGCCAGCAGCGGCTTTCGGGGGGGCAGGGGCACTGAAGCTTTCTTT,CASSGFRGGRGTEAFF,TRBV9,TRBJ1-1,-,-
TGTGCCAGCGCCCCGGGGGGGGACTATGGCTACACCTTC,CASAPGGDYGYTF,TRBV28,TRBJ1-2,-,-
TGCGCCAGCAGCCAACCCGTAGAGCGGGGGCCCTACGAGCAGTACTTC,CASSQPVERGPYEQYF,TRBV4-1,TRBJ2-7,-,TRBD2